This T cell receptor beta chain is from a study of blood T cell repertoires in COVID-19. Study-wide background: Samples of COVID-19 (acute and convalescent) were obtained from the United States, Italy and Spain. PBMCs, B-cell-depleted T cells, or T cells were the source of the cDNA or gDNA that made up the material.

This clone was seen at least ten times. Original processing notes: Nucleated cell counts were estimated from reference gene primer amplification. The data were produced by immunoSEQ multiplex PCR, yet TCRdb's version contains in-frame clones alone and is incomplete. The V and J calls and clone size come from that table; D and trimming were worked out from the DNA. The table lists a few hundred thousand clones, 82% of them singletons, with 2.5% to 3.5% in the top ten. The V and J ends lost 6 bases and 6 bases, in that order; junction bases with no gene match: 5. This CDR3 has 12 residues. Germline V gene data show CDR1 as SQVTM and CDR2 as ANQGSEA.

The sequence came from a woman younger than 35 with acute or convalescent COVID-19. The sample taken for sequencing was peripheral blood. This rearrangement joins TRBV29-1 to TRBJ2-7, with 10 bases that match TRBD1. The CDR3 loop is CSVGTGETEQYF. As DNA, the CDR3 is TGCAGCGTAGGGACAGGGGAGACCGAGCAGTACTTC.